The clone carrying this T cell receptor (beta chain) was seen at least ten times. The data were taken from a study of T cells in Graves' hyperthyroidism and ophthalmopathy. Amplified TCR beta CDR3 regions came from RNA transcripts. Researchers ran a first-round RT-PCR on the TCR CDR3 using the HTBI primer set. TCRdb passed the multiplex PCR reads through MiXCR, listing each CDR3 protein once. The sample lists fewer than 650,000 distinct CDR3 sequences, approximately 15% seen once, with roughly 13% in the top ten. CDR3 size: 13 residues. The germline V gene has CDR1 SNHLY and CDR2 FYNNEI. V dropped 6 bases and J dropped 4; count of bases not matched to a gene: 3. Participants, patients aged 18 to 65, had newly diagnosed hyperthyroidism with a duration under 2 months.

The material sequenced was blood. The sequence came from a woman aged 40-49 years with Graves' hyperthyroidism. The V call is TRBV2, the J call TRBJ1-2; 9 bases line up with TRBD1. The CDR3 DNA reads TGTGCCAGCAGCCGACAGGGGGTCTATGGCTACACCTTC. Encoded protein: CASSRQGVYGYTF.